The 22 T cell receptor beta chains listed next were all sequenced from one sample in a study of regulatory T cells in long-lasting Graves disease. Investigators prepared the TCR beta libraries by applying iRepertoire HTBI primers and Arm-PCR of CDR3 regions. TCRdb re-called the multiplex PCR reads with MiXCR, one entry per CDR3 protein. Among about 400,000 distinct CDR3 sequences, less than 25% were seen once, and the ten largest hold less than 25%. Regarding time point: persistent/refractory GD, antithyroid drugs over 5 years with positive TRAb. Extracted RNA from PBMCs served as the source of the TCR library. This material consisted of peripheral blood mononuclear cells (PBMCs), taken when the disease was refractory, from a patient treated with antithyroid drugs. The receptor set was obtained from a female donor with Graves disease.

This clonotype was recorded at least ten times. V and J are TRBV3-1 and TRBJ1-2; tentatively, D is TRBD1 (6 bases). The germline gives CDR1 LGHDT, CDR2 YNNKEL (reference sequence). Trimming stripped 1 base from V and 5 bases from J, with 11 bases between. This CDR3 is built from 14 residues. CDR3 protein: CASSQVRGGYGYTF. The DNA of the CDR3 is TGTGCCAGCAGCCAAGTCAGGGGCGGATATGGCTACACCTTC.

This clonotype was observed many times. This chain links TRBV2 with TRBJ2-7; a possible D gene is TRBD2 (5 bases). Deletions cut 2 bases from V and 3 bases from J, with 8 bases between. The V gene's germline CDR1 is SNHLY and CDR2 FYNNEI. The CDR3 length is 13 residues. CDR3 protein: CASSETSDYEQYF. DNA for the CDR3: TGTGCCAGCAGTGAAACTAGTGACTACGAGCAGTACTTC. Looking up the rest from reference TRBV2 and TRBJ2-7 gives the full variable domain: EPEVTQTPSHQVTQMGQEVILRCVPISNHLYFYWYRQILGQKVEFLVSFYNNEISEKSEIFDDQFSVERPDGSNFTLKIRSTKLEDSAMYFCASSETSDYEQYFGPGTRLTVT.

This clonotype was picked up a small number of times. Given a much more abundant clone one base away, this may be a read error. The chain couples TRBV28 to TRBJ2-5; 12 bases match TRBD2. The V gene end was trimmed by 10 bases and the J gene end by 4 bases; junction bases not matched to a gene: 10. The CDR3 length is 15 residues. CDR1 and CDR2 (germline): MDHEN, SYDVKM. Written as DNA, the CDR3 is TGTGCCATAAACAAACGACTAGCGGGAGCAGAGACCCAGTACTTC. It yields the protein CAINKRLAGAETQYF.

This clonotype occurred many times. This chain connects TRBV20-1 to TRBJ1-2; D perhaps matches TRBD1 (5 bases). The length of the CDR3 is 15 residues. Germline CDR1 is DFQATT and CDR2 is SNEGSKA (reference sequence). The germline V and J ends were trimmed by 3 bases and 7 bases, with 21 bases remaining between them. The CDR3 spells CSASPDSLGSIGYTF. Written as DNA, the CDR3 is TGCAGTGCTAGCCCCGACAGCCTAGGGTCGATTGGCTACACCTTC.

Concerning this clonotype itself: The junction differs from germline at one of its ends, possibly a read error. V is TRBV12-3 or TRBV12-4 and J is TRBJ2-7; TRBD1 might be the D (5 bases). The CDR3 contains 13 residues. DNA for the CDR3: TGCGCCAGCAGCCGGATACCAGGGTACGAGCAGTACTTC. Translation: CASSRIPGYEQYF.

This clonotype showed up just a few times. The chain has TRBV7-9 and TRBJ1-2, with TRBD1 as a possible D gene (6 bases). The CDR3 sequence is 13 residues long. Trimming removed 1 base at V and 10 bases at J, with 13 bases between. In germline, CDR1 is SEHNR, CDR2 FQNEAQ (reference sequence). CDR3 sequence: CASSLGRDTTYTF. CDR3 nucleotide sequence: TGTGCCAGCAGCTTAGGGAGGGACACGACCTACACCTTC.

This clonotype was seen once. The chain has TRBV7-2 and TRBJ2-4, with TRBD2 matching 12 bases. The J call may be incorrect, as the DNA end agrees better with TRBJ2-3. This CDR3 contains 14 residues. CDR1 is SGHTA and CDR2 is FQGNSA in the germline V gene. The CDR3 DNA reads as TGTGCCAGCAGCACTAGCGGGGGGCTTGTTACGCAGTATTTT. This codes for CASSTSGGLVTQYF.

This clonotype was detected only a few times. The V and J genes are TRBV7-9 and TRBJ2-7, with no clear D. The V and J ends lost 5 bases and 3 bases respectively, with 11 bases between them. This CDR3 has 13 amino acids. The germline CDR1 and CDR2 sequences are SEHNR and FQNEAQ (reference sequence). The CDR3 spells CASSPAARYEQYF. The CDR3 coding sequence is TGTGCCAGCAGCCCAGCCGCTCGCTACGAGCAGTACTTC. Looking up the rest from reference TRBV7-9 and TRBJ2-7 gives the full variable domain: DTGVSQNPRHKITKRGQNVTFRCDPISEHNRLYWYRQTLGQGPEFLTYFQNEAQLEKSRLLSDRFSAERPKGSFSTLEIQRTEQGDSAMYLCASSPAARYEQYFGPGTRLTVT.

The chain has TRBV27 and TRBJ2-6, with D maybe TRBD1 (5 bases). Deletions cut 7 bases from V and 1 base from J, with 20 bases between. Germline loops: CDR1 MNHEY, CDR2 SMNVEV (reference sequence). The CDR3 length is 18 residues. CDR3: CASTLSTGLASGANVLTF. Written as DNA, the CDR3 is TGTGCCAGCACCCTCAGTACAGGATTGGCATCTGGGGCCAACGTCCTGACTTTC.

The chain employs TRBV3-1 and TRBJ1-5; 8 bases map to TRBD1. The length of the CDR3 is 14 residues. V lost 3 bases and J lost 11; bases outside the gene matches: 9. Per germline, CDR1 LGHDT and CDR2 YNNKEL (reference sequence). The CDR3 nucleotides are TGTGCCAGCAGCCAGGCAGGGGGCCAGCAGTCCCAGCATTTT. This translates into CASSQAGGQQSQHF.

This clonotype came up once. A much larger clone lies one base from this, so it may be a read error. The chain has TRBV6-2 or TRBV6-3 and TRBJ1-6, with unresolved D. Germline V gene data show CDR1 as MNHEY and CDR2 as SVGEGT. This CDR3 spans 17 amino acids. This CDR3 is CASSYNGRGSYNSPLNF. The CDR3 DNA reads TGTGCCAGCAGTTACAATGGAAGAGGGTCCTATAATTCACCCCTCAACTTT.

This clonotype was seen a few times. The genes are TRBV20-1 and TRBJ2-7, with TRBD2 matching over 9 bases. Trimming at V came to 0 bases and at J to 6 bases, leaving 6 bases not matched to a gene. The CDR3 totals 14 residues. Germline CDR1 and CDR2: DFQATT and SNEGSKA (reference sequence). CDR3 in DNA: TGCAGTGCTAGAGATGTAGCGGGAGTCGGCGAGCAGTACTTC. It is translated as CSARDVAGVGEQYF.

This clonotype showed up just a few times. The chain couples TRBV20-1 to TRBJ2-3; D is possibly TRBD2 (6 bases). The CDR3 contains 17 residues. Per the germline V gene, CDR1 is DFQATT and CDR2 is SNEGSKA (reference sequence). Trimming removed 3 bases at V and 2 bases at J, with 21 bases between. The CDR3 protein is CSASVLAEQHFTDTQYF. The CDR3 region has the DNA TGCAGTGCTAGTGTCTTAGCGGAACAACACTTCACAGATACGCAGTATTTT.

This clonotype was seen only a few times. This could be a read error, since a much larger clone is one nucleotide away. The chain employs TRBV24-1 and TRBJ2-5; possible D gene TRBD2, 7 bases. The germline gives CDR1 KGHDR, CDR2 SFDVKD. This CDR3 has 15 amino acids. Here the CDR3 reads CAASDLGGAKETQYF. DNA for the CDR3: TGTGCCGCCAGTGATCTAGGGGGGGCGAAAGAGACCCAGTACTTC.

This clonotype came up many times. The rearrangement uses TRBV2 and TRBJ1-2, with D uncertain. Germline-derived CDR1 and CDR2 are SNHLY and FYNNEI. This CDR3 region has 15 residues. V lost 6 bases to trimming and J lost 0 bases, with 14 bases between them. The CDR3, as DNA: TGTGCCAGCAGCCTCAAAGCAGGCCCTAACTATGGCTACACCTTC. This sequence encodes CASSLKAGPNYGYTF.

Worth noting for this clonotype: A clone one base away is much larger, so this may be a read error. V usage is TRBV12-3 or TRBV12-4 and J usage is TRBJ2-7; 7 bases are shared with TRBD2. The CDR3 is made up of 14 amino acids. The ends lost 6 bases at V and 1 base at J; junction bases unmatched: 6. As DNA, the CDR3 is TGTGCCAGCAGCTATGGACTAGTTTCCTACGAGCAGTACTTC. This gives the protein CASSYGLVSYEQYF.

The chain recombines TRBV7-2 with TRBJ2-5; no reliable D call. In germline, CDR1 is SGHTA, CDR2 FQGNSA. V dropped 0 bases and J dropped 3 bases, with 14 bases sitting between them. This CDR3 has 16 amino acids. CDR3 nucleotides: TGTGCCAGCAGCTTAGCGCACCTGGGAACAAAAGAGACCCAGTACTTC. Amino acids: CASSLAHLGTKETQYF. Full variable domain (outside the CDR3, taken from reference TRBV7-2 and TRBJ2-5): GAGVSQSPSNKVTEKGKDVELRCDPISGHTALYWYRQSLGQGLEFLIYFQGNSAPDKSGLPSDRFSAERTGGSVSTLTIQRTQQEDSAVYLCASSLAHLGTKETQYFGPGTRLLVL.

The V gene is TRBV19, the J gene TRBJ1-1; the D gene is possibly TRBD1 (5 bases). The germline V and J ends were trimmed by 3 bases and 2 bases, with 13 bases remaining between them. The V gene's germline CDR1 is LNHDA and CDR2 SQIVND (reference sequence). CDR3 length equals 15 residues. The CDR3 sequence: CASSIQLGVNTEAFF. In DNA, the CDR3 is TGTGCCAGTAGTATCCAGCTGGGGGTAAACACTGAAGCTTTCTTT.

A few counts support this clonotype. The rearrangement joins TRBV7-3 to TRBJ2-2; D might be TRBD1 (6 bases). Germline loops: CDR1 SGHTA, CDR2 FQGTGA. The CDR3 runs 13 residues. The V and J ends lost 7 bases and 5 bases respectively, with 11 bases between them. CDR3 DNA sequence: TGTGCCAGCACCTCAGGGGTAACCGGGGAGCTGTTTTTT. This translates into CASTSGVTGELFF.

This clonotype was observed a few times. This chain uses TRBV7-2 with TRBJ2-7; perhaps TRBD2 as D (6 bases). The germline V gene encodes CDR1 SGHTA and CDR2 FQGNSA. V was trimmed by 1 base and J by 7 bases, leaving 14 bases between them. CDR3 size: 14 residues. In DNA form, the CDR3 reads TGTGCCAGCAGCTTAGATCTCACGGGGAGGGAGCAGTACTTC. Translating gives CASSLDLTGREQYF.

CDR3 DNA sequence: TGTGCCAGCAGACCGGGACAGGCCATGTTGGGTGAGCAGTTCTTC. This translates into CASRPGQAMLGEQFF. The genes are TRBV27 and TRBJ2-1, with 8 bases matching TRBD1. The V segment lost 6 bases and the J segment 9 bases; nucleotides outside the gene matches: 13. The CDR3 spans 15 residues. Germline V gene lookup returns CDR1 MNHEY and CDR2 SMNVEV (reference sequence).

At least ten counts were recorded for this clonotype. V usage is TRBV7-8 and J usage is TRBJ1-1, with D uncertain. In germline, CDR1 is SGHVS, CDR2 FQNEAQ. Trimming took 1 base from V and 6 from J, leaving 3 bases between them. CDR3 length equals 11 residues. In DNA, the CDR3 is TGTGCCAGCAGCTTAGACTCTGAAGCTTTCTTT. Translating it yields CASSLDSEAFF.